These 19 T cell receptor beta chains share one sample of origin, sequenced in a study of T cells in Graves' hyperthyroidism and ophthalmopathy. Amplification targeted TCR beta CDR3 regions from RNA transcripts. An initial round of RT-PCR targeting the TCR CDR3 relied on the HTBI primer set. Via MiXCR, TCRdb re-called the multiplex PCR reads, giving one row per CDR3 protein. The sample lists 490,000 or so distinct CDR3 sequences, roughly 45% occurring once. The specimen was peripheral blood or thyroid tissue (not recorded which). These receptors were collected from an adult woman with Graves' disease, either hyperthyroidism or ophthalmopathy (not recorded which).

This clonotype occurred many times. This sequence joins TRBV5-1 and TRBJ2-5; 14 nucleotides align to TRBD2. CDR1 and CDR2 from the germline V gene are SGHRS and YFSETQ. This CDR3 has 16 residues. The V segment lost 2 bases and the J segment 4 bases; nucleotides outside the gene matches: 4. The CDR3 DNA follows: TGCGCCAGCAGCTTCTCCGGGACTAGCGGGGGAGAGACCCAGTACTTC. The encoded protein is CASSFSGTSGGETQYF. The full variable domain, with the rest looked up from reference TRBV5-1 and TRBJ2-5, is KAGVTQTPRYLIKTRGQQVTLSCSPISGHRSVSWYQQTPGQGLQFLFEYFSETQRNKGNFPGRFSGRQFSNSRSEMNVSTLELGDSALYLCASSFSGTSGGETQYFGPGTRLLVL.

The sample holds a few counts of this clonotype. The chain has TRBV25-1 and TRBJ1-6, with TRBD1 identical over 8 bases. J lost 7 bases, V lost 8 bases, and 7 bases had no gene match. Germline V gene sequence: CDR1 MGHDK, CDR2 SYGVNS. The CDR3 is 14 amino acids. This CDR3 reads CASGRTGWNSPLHF. CDR3 DNA sequence: TGTGCCAGCGGAAGGACAGGGTGGAATTCACCCCTCCACTTT.

In its sample, this clonotype was seen many times. The chain recombines TRBV7-2 with TRBJ2-7; D is perhaps TRBD1 (6 bases). Deletions cut 0 bases from V and 1 base from J, with 10 bases between. This CDR3 contains 15 residues. The germline gives CDR1 SGHTA, CDR2 FQGNSA. This CDR3 reads CASSLAPGQSYEQYF. The CDR3 bases are TGTGCCAGCAGCTTAGCGCCCGGACAGTCCTACGAGCAGTACTTC.

To note about this clonotype: At one end the junction does not follow the germline gene, possibly because of a read error. The V and J genes are TRBV5-5 and TRBJ2-7, with D possibly being TRBD1 (5 bases). Germline lookup yields CDR1 SGHKS and CDR2 YYEKEE (reference sequence). The CDR3 length is 10 residues. The CDR3 here is CASSVDSQIF. In DNA form, the CDR3 reads TGTGCCAGCAGCGTTGACAGCCAAATTTTC.

V is TRBV7-9 and J is TRBJ2-5, with 10 nucleotides matching TRBD1. The CDR3 is 15 amino acids. The germline CDR1 and CDR2 sequences are SEHNR and FQNEAQ (reference sequence). V shed 6 bases and J 5 bases; nucleotides not matched to a gene: 9. The CDR3 nucleotides are TGTGCCAGCAGTCGGGACAGGGGCACGATGGAGACCCAGTACTTC. Its translation: CASSRDRGTMETQYF.

This clonotype showed up many times. The rearrangement joins TRBV29-1 to TRBJ1-1; TRBD1 agrees at 8 bases. V shed 7 bases and J 3 bases; nucleotides not matched to a gene: 10. CDR3 length: 14 residues. The germline gives CDR1 SQVTM, CDR2 ANQGSEA. The CDR3 loop is CSGGLGQGYTEAFF. DNA of the CDR3: TGCAGCGGCGGCCTCGGACAGGGATACACTGAAGCTTTCTTT.

This clonotype was counted between two and nine times. The genes are TRBV15 and TRBJ1-5; D is undetermined. V was clipped by 5 bases and J by 6 bases, with 8 bases between them. CDR1 LNHNV and CDR2 YYDKDF come from the germline V gene (reference sequence). The CDR3 totals 12 residues. CDR3 loop: CATSGLGQPQHF. The CDR3, as DNA: TGTGCCACCAGCGGGCTGGGTCAGCCCCAGCATTTT.

The CDR3 DNA sequence: TGTGCCAGCAGCGCCTACTTGGGGTATGGCTACACCTTC. It translates to CASSAYLGYGYTF. This chain joins TRBV7-9 and TRBJ1-2; D is uncertain. Germline CDR1 reads SEHNR; CDR2 reads FQNEAQ (reference sequence). Trimming pared 5 bases from V and 5 bases from J, leaving 12 bases between. The CDR3 has 13 residues.

The genes are TRBV13 and TRBJ2-7; 8 nucleotides line up with TRBD1. Germline V gene data show CDR1 as PRHDT and CDR2 as FYEKMQ (reference sequence). Losses at the gene ends were 2 bases for V and 9 bases for J; bases not matched to a gene: 6. The CDR3 runs 13 residues. DNA for the CDR3: TGTGCCAGCAGCTTATCAGGGGGCGATTCGCAGTACTTC. Protein sequence: CASSLSGGDSQYF.

This sequence joins TRBV19 and TRBJ1-2; 9 bases are a match to TRBD1. The germline V gene has CDR1 LNHDA and CDR2 SQIVND (reference sequence). The trim removed 7 bases at V and 6 bases at J, leaving 9 bases unmatched. This CDR3 is built from 14 residues. CDR3 region: CASMGTGPKNGYTF. The CDR3 region has the DNA TGTGCCAGTATGGGGACAGGGCCCAAGAATGGCTACACCTTC.

The chain uses TRBV9 and TRBJ2-1, with 7 positions matching TRBD1. Germline CDR1 reads SGDLS; CDR2 reads YYNGEE. This CDR3 is 15 amino acids long. V was clipped by 3 bases and J by 2 bases; unmatched bases: 5. CDR3 coding DNA: TGTGCCAGCAGCGCGGGACAGACAACCTACAATGAGCAGTTCTTC. Protein product: CASSAGQTTYNEQFF.

This chain connects TRBV7-8 to TRBJ2-7; 7 bases match TRBD1. The V and J ends lost 2 bases and 2 bases, in that order; junction bases with no gene match: 9. Germline V gene lookup returns CDR1 SGHVS and CDR2 FQNEAQ. The CDR3 spans 16 residues. The CDR3 reads CASSLLTGTQTYEQYF. CDR3 bases: TGTGCCAGCAGCTTATTGACAGGGACCCAGACCTACGAGCAGTACTTC.

The CDR3 bases are TGCAGCGTTGTTCGGGGGGCGCGGAACACTGAAGCTTTCTTT. Protein product: CSVVRGARNTEAFF. This chain links TRBV29-1 with TRBJ1-1; a possible D gene is TRBD1 (6 bases). Trimming left V 4 bases short and J 1 base short, with 13 bases between. This CDR3 has 14 residues. CDR1 is SQVTM and CDR2 is ANQGSEA in the germline V gene.

This clonotype was seen ten or more times. The V gene is TRBV24-1, the J gene TRBJ1-4, with 8 positions matching TRBD1. This CDR3 contains 14 residues. V shed 5 bases, J shed 6 bases, and the junction held 4 bases outside the gene matches. Germline-derived CDR1 and CDR2 are KGHDR and SFDVKD. Here the CDR3 DNA reads TGTGCCACCAGTGTTGACAGGGGAGATGAAAAACTGTTTTTT. Protein sequence: CATSVDRGDEKLFF.

Of note for this clonotype: A much more abundant neighbour one base away suggests this may be a read error. The gene calls are TRBV20-1 and TRBJ1-5; D gene uncertain. Germline loops: CDR1 DFQATT, CDR2 SNEGSKA (reference sequence). The CDR3 totals 13 residues. V lost 4 bases and J lost 2, with 9 bases in between. CDR3 DNA: TGCAGTGCTACAAACGGGGGCAATCAGCCCCAGCATTTT. The encoded protein is CSATNGGNQPQHF.

The chain combines TRBV10-3 with TRBJ2-7, with a tentative D call TRBD1 (5 bases). In germline, CDR1 is ENHRY, CDR2 SYGVKD. The CDR3 is 16 residues long. The V end lost 2 bases, the J end lost 3 bases, and 17 bases lay between the germline ends. This CDR3 is CAISEEVDQGIYEQYF. The CDR3 DNA sequence: TGTGCCATCAGTGAGGAGGTGGACCAGGGCATCTACGAGCAGTACTTC.

This clonotype was picked up many times. The chain carries TRBV10-3 and TRBJ2-5, with D unresolved. The CDR3 runs to 12 residues. The germline gives CDR1 ENHRY, CDR2 SYGVKD. V shed 6 bases and J shed 0 bases, with 5 bases lying between them. The CDR3 spells CAIRDHQETQYF. CDR3 in DNA: TGTGCCATCAGGGACCACCAAGAGACCCAGTACTTC.

This clonotype turned up a few times. This chain links TRBV5-4 with TRBJ2-7, with D hard to call. With 4 bases removed from V and 6 bases from J, the gap between germline ends came to 8 bases. The CDR3 has 11 residues. Looked up from germline, CDR1 is SGHNT and CDR2 is YYREEE (reference sequence). CDR3 in DNA: TGTGCCAGCAGCCGTAATGGCGAGCAGTACTTC. Translating gives CASSRNGEQYF.

This clonotype was seen a handful of times. The CDR3 DNA reads as TGTGCCACCAGCACCCTTCAGGGGGAATCACCCCTCCACTTT. As protein: CATSTLQGESPLHF. V and J are TRBV15 and TRBJ1-6; TRBD1 agrees at 7 bases. Germline V gene sequence: CDR1 LNHNV, CDR2 YYDKDF (reference sequence). V lost 4 bases and J lost 10; bases outside the gene matches: 7. There are 14 residues in the CDR3.